The 18 T cell receptor beta chains below come from one sample, sequenced in a study of response to subunit inactivated influenza vaccine. TCRdb reprocessed the RT-PCR reads via MiXCR and lists one record per CDR3 protein. The profile shows around 480,000 distinct CDR3 sequences, 16% of them singletons. The specimen was CD4+ T cells sorted from PBMCs, collected around 2 years after vaccination. These receptors all come from a man aged 45-69 years who received an inactivated influenza vaccine.

CDR3 DNA sequence: TGTGCCAGCGGGACTACCCAGTACTTC. Translation gives CASGTTQYF. The chain employs TRBV7-9 and TRBJ2-5, with D maybe TRBD2 (6 bases). Looked up from germline, CDR1 is SEHNR and CDR2 is FQNEAQ (reference sequence). This CDR3 has 9 residues. The germline V and J ends were trimmed by 8 bases and 8 bases, with 6 bases remaining between them.

The rearrangement joins TRBV29-1 to TRBJ2-3; D gene unclear. The V end lost 5 bases, the J end lost 2 bases, and 5 bases lay between the germline ends. The germline CDR1 and CDR2 sequences are SQVTM and ANQGSEA. The CDR3 is made up of 11 amino acids. The CDR3 sequence: CSVTYTDTQYF. CDR3 DNA: TGCAGCGTTACGTACACAGATACGCAGTATTTT.

The chain is built from TRBV5-1 and TRBJ1-3; D may be TRBD1 (5 bases). Germline CDR1 is SGHRS and CDR2 is YFSETQ. V shed 4 bases and J shed 0 bases, with 17 bases lying between them. The CDR3 covers 17 residues. The CDR3 coding sequence is TGCGCCAGCAGCAATTCCCTGACAGCCAGCTCTGGAAACACCATATATTTT. Its translation: CASSNSLTASSGNTIYF.

The rearrangement joins TRBV11-2 to TRBJ2-2; D gene unclear. Germline V CDR1 and CDR2: SGHAT, FQNNGV. The germline V and J ends were trimmed by 6 bases and 6 bases, with 11 bases remaining between them. The length of the CDR3 is 13 residues. CDR3 nucleotides: TGTGCCAGCAGATCCGCCTTCCCCGGGGAGCTGTTTTTT. Protein: CASRSAFPGELFF.

Many counts were recorded for this clonotype. The CDR3 coding sequence is TGTGCCAGCAGCCAAGTCAGAGGACAGGGGGGCCAAGAGACCCAGTACTTC. Residues: CASSQVRGQGGQETQYF. The V and J genes are TRBV3-1 and TRBJ2-5; 10 nucleotides line up with TRBD1. This CDR3 spans 17 amino acids. Germline assignment: CDR1 LGHDT and CDR2 YNNKEL (reference sequence). V lost 1 base and J lost 1; bases outside the gene matches: 6.

This clonotype was counted a few times. The chain links TRBV6-5 to TRBJ2-7; tentatively, D is TRBD1 or TRBD2 (5 bases each). Germline assignment: CDR1 MNHEY and CDR2 SVGAGI. The CDR3 sequence is 14 residues long. The V gene lost 2 bases and the J gene lost 2 bases, with 10 bases spanning the gap. The CDR3 region has the DNA TGTGCCAGCAGTTACAAAGGGACGGCCTACGAGCAGTACTTC. It yields the protein CASSYKGTAYEQYF.

The V and J genes are TRBV20-1 and TRBJ1-1, with 7 nucleotides matching TRBD1. Germline V CDR1 and CDR2: DFQATT, SNEGSKA (reference sequence). Trimming removed 5 bases from V and 0 bases from J; junction bases left unmatched: 12. The CDR3 is made up of 16 amino acids. CDR3 loop: CSAPKPGGVMNTEAFF. The CDR3 coding sequence is TGCAGTGCTCCTAAACCAGGGGGGGTAATGAACACTGAAGCTTTCTTT.

V is TRBV29-1 and J is TRBJ2-7; 9 nucleotides agree with TRBD1. This CDR3 is built from 13 residues. Germline CDR1 SQVTM, CDR2 ANQGSEA. V shed 4 bases, J shed 5 bases, and the junction held 6 bases outside the gene matches. CDR3 residues: CSVGGQGIHEQYF. The CDR3 nucleotides are TGCAGCGTTGGGGGACAGGGAATCCACGAGCAGTACTTC.

This clonotype came up a few times. V gene TRBV5-1 combines with J gene TRBJ2-1; 10 bases fit TRBD2. The CDR3 covers 15 residues. CDR1 is SGHRS and CDR2 is YFSETQ in the germline V gene. V gave up 2 bases and J gave up 3 bases; unmatched junction bases: 2. CDR3 protein: CASSLLAGNYNEQFF. The CDR3, as DNA: TGCGCCAGCAGCTTACTAGCGGGGAACTACAATGAGCAGTTCTTC.

The chain joins TRBV3-1 to TRBJ1-1; D unresolved. CDR1 is LGHDT, CDR2 YNNKEL, per germline (reference sequence). The CDR3 consists of 12 residues. Deletions cut 2 bases from V and 6 bases from J, with 7 bases between. Here the CDR3 reads CASSQRGAEAFF. CDR3 nucleotide sequence: TGTGCCAGCAGCCAACGGGGTGCTGAAGCTTTCTTT.

Many counts were recorded for this clonotype. The chain links TRBV7-6 to TRBJ2-1; D is uncertain. The ends were cut back, 5 bases at V and 2 bases at J, with 10 bases in the middle. The CDR3 runs 14 residues. Germline CDR1 is SGHVS and CDR2 is FNYEAQ. CDR3 sequence (DNA): TGTGCCAGCAGCAGGGATTATACCTACAATGAGCAGTTCTTC. Its protein is CASSRDYTYNEQFF.

The chain is built from TRBV15 and TRBJ2-5, with a tentative D call TRBD2 (5 bases). Looked up from germline, CDR1 is LNHNV and CDR2 is YYDKDF (reference sequence). V was pared by 3 bases and J by 2 bases, with 10 bases between. The CDR3 length is 14 residues. The CDR3 DNA reads TGTGCCACCAGCAGGCCGGGATTTCAAGAGACCCAGTACTTC. Translating it yields CATSRPGFQETQYF.

CDR3 region: CASRLTVATNEKLFF. In DNA form, the CDR3 reads TGCGCCAGCAGGTTGACAGTTGCAACTAATGAAAAACTGTTTTTT. V and J are TRBV5-1 and TRBJ1-4; D may be TRBD1 (5 bases). CDR3 size: 15 residues. From germline, CDR1 is SGHRS and CDR2 YFSETQ. The V gene lost 5 bases and the J gene lost 0 bases, with 11 bases spanning the gap.

On this clonotype: This sequence may be a read error, since a much larger clone differs from it by one base. This chain links TRBV20-1 with TRBJ1-5; no reliable D call. CDR3 length: 13 amino acids. Per germline, CDR1 DFQATT and CDR2 SNEGSKA (reference sequence). CDR3 bases: TGCAGTGCTAGAGAGCCCTCCTATCAGCCCCAGCGTTTT. Translation gives CSAREPSYQPQRF.

The genes are TRBV20-1 and TRBJ2-7; possible D gene TRBD2, 5 bases. The ends were cut back, 3 bases at V and 3 bases at J, with 15 bases in the middle. The germline gives CDR1 DFQATT, CDR2 SNEGSKA (reference sequence). The CDR3 is made up of 14 amino acids. This CDR3 is CSASPGAVSYEQYF. CDR3 DNA: TGCAGTGCTAGTCCAGGAGCGGTCAGCTACGAGCAGTACTTC.

This clonotype was recorded a few times. The chain uses TRBV3-1 and TRBJ2-2, with 9 bases lining up with TRBD1. CDR3 length equals 18 residues. Germline CDR1 and CDR2: LGHDT and YNNKEL (reference sequence). The V segment lost 0 bases and the J segment 4 bases; nucleotides outside the gene matches: 9. CDR3 in DNA: TGTGCCAGCAGCCAAGATGCCGTCGGGACAGGGCCCACCGGGGAGCTGTTTTTT. Translated: CASSQDAVGTGPTGELFF.

V usage is TRBV29-1 and J usage is TRBJ2-2, with 7 nucleotides matching TRBD1. Unmatched junction bases numbered 5, after V lost 3 bases and J lost 1 base. The CDR3 contains 15 residues. Germline CDR1 SQVTM, CDR2 ANQGSEA. The CDR3 DNA follows: TGCAGCGTTGAGGAATGGACAGGGAACACCGGGGAGCTGTTTTTT. Translated: CSVEEWTGNTGELFF.

V usage is TRBV5-5 and J usage is TRBJ2-7; no clear D. The V gene lost 9 bases and the J gene lost 4 bases, with 17 bases spanning the gap. The CDR3 runs to 13 residues. From germline, CDR1 is SGHKS and CDR2 YYEKEE (reference sequence). The CDR3 DNA is TGTGCCACCTCTGTTTTTCCCCAGTACGAGCAGTACTTC. The encoded protein is CATSVFPQYEQYF.